This TCR beta chain emerged from a study of regulatory T cells in long-lasting Graves disease. As to time point: newly diagnosed GD, antithyroid drugs for less than 3 months. From RNA extracted from PBMCs, the TCR library was made. Study conclusions and caveats: New patients shared fewer public clonotypes (around 880) than persistent patients did (more than 2,500).

With iRepertoire HTBI primers and Arm-PCR of CDR3 regions, TCR beta libraries were built. From the multiplex PCR reads, TCRdb called clonotypes with MiXCR, one entry per CDR3 protein. This table has some 370,000 distinct CDR3 sequences, about an eighth appearing once. The V gene's germline CDR1 is MNHNS and CDR2 SASEGT. V was clipped by 6 bases and J by 4 bases; unmatched bases: 7. The CDR3 is made up of 14 amino acids. This clonotype was seen many times. Its antigen is still unknown. This sample also belongs to another study, concerning T cells in Graves' hyperthyroidism and ophthalmopathy. That investigation notes: Expanded thyroid clonotypes (above 0.001) were mostly also found in blood.

The source is a woman in her late teens or twenties with Graves disease. The material was peripheral blood mononuclear cells (PBMCs), obtained at new diagnosis, from a patient treated with antithyroid drugs. V gene TRBV6-1 combines with J gene TRBJ1-2; TRBD1 matches 8 bases. The CDR3 loop reads CASSLRGRGYGYTF. CDR3 bases: TGTGCCAGCAGCCTCAGGGGGCGCGGCTATGGCTACACCTTC.